This T cell receptor (beta chain) was recorded in a study of T-cell reconstitution after alpha-beta-depleted transplantation in children. About this clonotype itself: Its antigen is unknown.

Findings and caveats of the study: Roughly two months post-transplant, alpha-beta T cells reportedly originated from several hundred graft clones that had expanded. Most T-cell counts and diversity one year after the transplant came from T cells that were newly produced. After transplant, high TCRbeta diversity at day 60 in some patients arose from surviving recipient T cells and thymic progenitors.

Unique molecular identifiers were incorporated during preparation of the TCRbeta library. TCRdb fed the PCR reads into MiXCR, producing one record per CDR3 protein. The repertoire holds over 45,000 distinct CDR3 sequences, around 40% seen once, with about 98% in the top ten. This CDR3 has 15 amino acids. Trimming shortened V by 0 bases and J by 7 bases, and 13 bases separated the two germline ends. Germline V gene lookup returns CDR1 SGHAT and CDR2 FQNNGV. The genes are TRBV11-2 and TRBJ2-1; a possible D gene is TRBD2 (5 bases). The source was PBMCs, mostly from graft donor cells, collected 360 days after TCRalphabeta/CD19-depleted stem cell transplant. This receptor was taken from a male patient between 5 and 17 years old who had a stem cell transplant for acute lymphoblastic leukemia, so the T cells may come from the graft donor. The CDR3 bases are TGTGCCAGCAGCTTAGATACGGGTAGCGTGAATGAGCAGTTCTTC. Translation gives CASSLDTGSVNEQFF.